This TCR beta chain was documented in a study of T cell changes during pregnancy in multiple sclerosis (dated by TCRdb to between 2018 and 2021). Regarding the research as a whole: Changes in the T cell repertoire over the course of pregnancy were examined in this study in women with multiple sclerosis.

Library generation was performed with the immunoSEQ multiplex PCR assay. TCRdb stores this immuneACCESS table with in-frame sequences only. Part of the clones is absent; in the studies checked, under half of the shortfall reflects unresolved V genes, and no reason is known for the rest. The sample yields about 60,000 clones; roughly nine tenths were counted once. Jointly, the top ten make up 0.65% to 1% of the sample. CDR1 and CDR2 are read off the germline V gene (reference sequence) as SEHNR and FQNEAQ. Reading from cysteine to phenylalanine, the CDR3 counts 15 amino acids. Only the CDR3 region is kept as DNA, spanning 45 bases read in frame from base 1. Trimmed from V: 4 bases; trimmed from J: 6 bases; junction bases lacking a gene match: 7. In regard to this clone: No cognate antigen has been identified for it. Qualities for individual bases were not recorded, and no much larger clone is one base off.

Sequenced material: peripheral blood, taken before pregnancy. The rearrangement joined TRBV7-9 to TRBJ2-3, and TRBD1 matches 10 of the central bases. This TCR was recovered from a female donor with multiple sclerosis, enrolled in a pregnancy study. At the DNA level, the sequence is TGTGCCAGCAGCTCGGACAGGGGGTTCTCCGATACGCAGTATTTT. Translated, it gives CASSSDRGFSDTQYF. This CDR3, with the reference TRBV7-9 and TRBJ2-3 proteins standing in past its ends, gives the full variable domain DTGVSQNPRHKITKRGQNVTFRCDPISEHNRLYWYRQTLGQGPEFLTYFQNEAQLEKSRLLSDRFSAERPKGSFSTLEIQRTEQGDSAMYLCASSSDRGFSDTQYFGPGTRLTVL.